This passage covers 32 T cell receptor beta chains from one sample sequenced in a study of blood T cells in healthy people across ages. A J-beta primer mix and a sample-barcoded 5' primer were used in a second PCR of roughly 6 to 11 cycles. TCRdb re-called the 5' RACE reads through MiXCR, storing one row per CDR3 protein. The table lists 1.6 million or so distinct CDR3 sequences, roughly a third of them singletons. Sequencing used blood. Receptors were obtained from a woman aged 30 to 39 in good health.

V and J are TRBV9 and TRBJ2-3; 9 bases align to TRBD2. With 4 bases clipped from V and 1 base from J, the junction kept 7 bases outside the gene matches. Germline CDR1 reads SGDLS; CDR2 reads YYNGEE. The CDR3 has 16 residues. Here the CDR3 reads CASSPVAGGGTDTQYF. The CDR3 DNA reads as TGTGCCAGCAGCCCCGTCGCGGGAGGGGGCACAGATACGCAGTATTTT. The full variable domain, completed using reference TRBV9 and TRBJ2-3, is DSGVTQTPKHLITATGQRVTLRCSPRSGDLSVYWYQQSLDQGLQFLIQYYNGEERAKGNILERFSAQQFPDLHSELNLSSLELGDSALYFCASSPVAGGGTDTQYFGPGTRLTVL.

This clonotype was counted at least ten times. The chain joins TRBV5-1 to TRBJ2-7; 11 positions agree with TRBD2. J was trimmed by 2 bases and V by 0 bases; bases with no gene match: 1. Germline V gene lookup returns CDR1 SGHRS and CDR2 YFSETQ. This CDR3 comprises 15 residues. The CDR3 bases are TGCGCCAGCAGCTTGGAGGGACTAGCGGCCTACGAGCAGTACTTC. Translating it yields CASSLEGLAAYEQYF.

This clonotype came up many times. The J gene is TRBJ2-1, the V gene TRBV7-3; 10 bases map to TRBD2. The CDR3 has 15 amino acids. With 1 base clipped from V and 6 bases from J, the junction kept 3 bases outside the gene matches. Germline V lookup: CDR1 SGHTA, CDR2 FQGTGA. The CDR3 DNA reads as TGTGCCAGCAGCTTAAGCCTAGCGGGGGTCAATGAGCAGTTCTTC. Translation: CASSLSLAGVNEQFF.

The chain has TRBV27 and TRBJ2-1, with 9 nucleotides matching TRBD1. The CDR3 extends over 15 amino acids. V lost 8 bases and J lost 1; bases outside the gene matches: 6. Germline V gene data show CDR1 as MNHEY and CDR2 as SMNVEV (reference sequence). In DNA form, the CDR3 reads TGTGCCAGCCGACAGGGGGACATATCCTACAATGAGCAGTTCTTC. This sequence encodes CASRQGDISYNEQFF.

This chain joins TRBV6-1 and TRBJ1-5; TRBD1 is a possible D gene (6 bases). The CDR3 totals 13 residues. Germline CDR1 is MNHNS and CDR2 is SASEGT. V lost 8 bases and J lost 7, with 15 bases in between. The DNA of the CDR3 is TGTGCCAGCTCGGGGGGCCCTTGGCAGCCCCAGCATTTT. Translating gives CASSGGPWQPQHF.

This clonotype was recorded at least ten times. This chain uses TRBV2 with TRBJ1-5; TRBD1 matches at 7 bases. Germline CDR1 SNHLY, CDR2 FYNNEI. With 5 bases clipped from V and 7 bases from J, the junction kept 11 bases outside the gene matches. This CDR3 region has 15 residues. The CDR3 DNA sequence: TGTGCCAGCAGTCCTCGACAGGGTGTGGGCCAGCCCCAGCATTTT. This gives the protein CASSPRQGVGQPQHF.

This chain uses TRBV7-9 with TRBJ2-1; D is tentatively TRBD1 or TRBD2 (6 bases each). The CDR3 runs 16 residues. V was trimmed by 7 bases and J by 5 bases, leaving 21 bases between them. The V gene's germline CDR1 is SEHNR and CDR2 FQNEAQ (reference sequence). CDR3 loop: CASTPIRGAPNNEQFF. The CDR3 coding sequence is TGTGCCAGCACCCCTATTAGGGGGGCCCCCAACAATGAGCAGTTCTTC.

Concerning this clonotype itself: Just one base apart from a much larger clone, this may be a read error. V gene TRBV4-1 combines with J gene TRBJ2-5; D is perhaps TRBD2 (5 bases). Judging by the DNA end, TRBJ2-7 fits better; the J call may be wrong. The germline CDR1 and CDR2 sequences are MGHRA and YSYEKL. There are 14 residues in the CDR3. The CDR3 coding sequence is TGCGCCAGCAGTCTTTCTCGGGGAGTCCACGAGCAGTACTTC. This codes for CASSLSRGVHEQYF.

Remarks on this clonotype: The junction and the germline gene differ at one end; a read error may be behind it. CDR3 region: CAWAGVGASVLTF. CDR3 DNA: TGTGCCTGGGCAGGGGTCGGGGCCAGCGTCCTGACTTTC. The chain is built from TRBV30 and TRBJ2-6, with D possibly being TRBD1 (6 bases). This CDR3 spans 13 amino acids. CDR1 and CDR2 from the germline V gene are GTSNPN and SVGIG (reference sequence).

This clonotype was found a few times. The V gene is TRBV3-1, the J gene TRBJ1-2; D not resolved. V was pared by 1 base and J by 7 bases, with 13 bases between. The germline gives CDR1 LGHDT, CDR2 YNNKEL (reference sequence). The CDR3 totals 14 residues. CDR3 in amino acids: CASSQGSGAIGYTF. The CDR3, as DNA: TGTGCCAGCAGCCAAGGATCAGGAGCCATTGGCTACACCTTC.

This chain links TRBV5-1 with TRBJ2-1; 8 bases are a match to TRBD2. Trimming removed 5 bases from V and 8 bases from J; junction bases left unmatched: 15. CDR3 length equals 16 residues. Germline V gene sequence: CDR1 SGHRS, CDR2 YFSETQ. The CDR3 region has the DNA TGCGCCAGCAGTGTGGGATTAGCGGGAACACAGGATGAGCAGTTCTTC. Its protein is CASSVGLAGTQDEQFF.

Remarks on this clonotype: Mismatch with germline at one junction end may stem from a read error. The CDR3 region has the DNA TGTGCCTGCAGTTACGGCATGAGACTAGCGGGAGGGGGAGATACGCAGTATTTT. Amino acid sequence: CACSYGMRLAGGGDTQYF. The chain combines TRBV6-5 with TRBJ2-3; TRBD2 agrees at 14 bases. The CDR3 loop spans 18 amino acids. In germline, CDR1 is MNHEY, CDR2 SVGAGI.

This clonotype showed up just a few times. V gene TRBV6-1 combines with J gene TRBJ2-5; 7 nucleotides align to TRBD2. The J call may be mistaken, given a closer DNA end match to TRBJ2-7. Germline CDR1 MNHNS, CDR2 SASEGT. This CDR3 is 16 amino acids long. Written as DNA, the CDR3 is TGTGCCAGCAGTGAAGCGGGGAGCGCGGGGAGGGACGAGCAGTACTTC. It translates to CASSEAGSAGRDEQYF.

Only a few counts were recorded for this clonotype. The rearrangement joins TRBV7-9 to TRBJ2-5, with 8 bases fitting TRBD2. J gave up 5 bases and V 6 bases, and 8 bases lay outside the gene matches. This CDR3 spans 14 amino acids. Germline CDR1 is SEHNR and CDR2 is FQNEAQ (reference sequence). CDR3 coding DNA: TGTGCCAGCAGAACGGGACTAGGAAGCGAGACCCAGTACTTC. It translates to CASRTGLGSETQYF.

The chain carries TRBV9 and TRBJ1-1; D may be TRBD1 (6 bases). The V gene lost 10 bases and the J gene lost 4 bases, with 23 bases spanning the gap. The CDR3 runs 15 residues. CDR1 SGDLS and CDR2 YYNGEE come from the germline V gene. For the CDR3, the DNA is TGTGCCTGCACTCGGGAGGGGGTGGGGGGCACTGAAGCTTTCTTT. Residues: CACTREGVGGTEAFF.

The CDR3 nucleotides read TGTGCCAGCAGCTTAGATCTCAGGGGGCAAGAGACCCAGTACTTC. It translates to CASSLDLRGQETQYF. The chain uses TRBV11-2 and TRBJ2-5; 7 bases are shared with TRBD1. This CDR3 contains 15 residues. Losses at the gene ends were 0 bases for V and 2 bases for J; bases not matched to a gene: 3. The germline gives CDR1 SGHAT, CDR2 FQNNGV. Full variable domain (rest looked up from reference TRBV11-2 and TRBJ2-5): EAGVAQSPRYKIIEKRQSVAFWCNPISGHATLYWYQQILGQGPKLLIQFQNNGVVDDSQLPKDRFSAERLKGVDSTLKIQPAKLEDSAVYLCASSLDLRGQETQYFGPGTRLLVL.

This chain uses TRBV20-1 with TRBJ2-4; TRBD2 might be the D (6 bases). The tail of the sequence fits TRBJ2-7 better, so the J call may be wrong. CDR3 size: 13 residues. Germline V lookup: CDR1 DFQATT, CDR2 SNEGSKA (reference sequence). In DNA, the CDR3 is TGCAGGCTGAGTAGAGCGGAGGGCCACGAGCAGTACTTC. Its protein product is CRLSRAEGHEQYF.

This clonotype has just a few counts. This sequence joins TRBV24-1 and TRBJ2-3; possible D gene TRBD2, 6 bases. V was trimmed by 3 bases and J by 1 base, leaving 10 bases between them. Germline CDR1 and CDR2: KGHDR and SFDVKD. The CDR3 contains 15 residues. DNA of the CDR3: TGTGCCACCAGTGATCTCTCTAGCGGCACAGATACGCAGTATTTT. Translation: CATSDLSSGTDTQYF.

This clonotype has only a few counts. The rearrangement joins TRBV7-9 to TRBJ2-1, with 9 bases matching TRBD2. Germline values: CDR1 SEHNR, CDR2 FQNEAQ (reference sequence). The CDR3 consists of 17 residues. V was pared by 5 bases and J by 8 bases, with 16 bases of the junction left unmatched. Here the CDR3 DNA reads TGTGCCAGCAGCGGCGGACTAGCGAATGGACCTCCTCATGAGCAGTTCTTC. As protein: CASSGGLANGPPHEQFF.

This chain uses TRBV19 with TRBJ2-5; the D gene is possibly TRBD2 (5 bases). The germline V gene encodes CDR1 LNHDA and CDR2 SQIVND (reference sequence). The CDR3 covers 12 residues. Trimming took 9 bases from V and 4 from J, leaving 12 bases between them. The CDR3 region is CASDGNGETQYF. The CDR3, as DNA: TGTGCCAGCGACGGGAACGGAGAGACCCAGTACTTC. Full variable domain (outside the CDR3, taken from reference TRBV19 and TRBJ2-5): DGGITQSPKYLFRKEGQNVTLSCEQNLNHDAMYWYRQDPGQGLRLIYYSQIVNDFQKGDIAEGYSVSREKKESFPLTVTSAQKNPTAFYLCASDGNGETQYFGPGTRLLVL.

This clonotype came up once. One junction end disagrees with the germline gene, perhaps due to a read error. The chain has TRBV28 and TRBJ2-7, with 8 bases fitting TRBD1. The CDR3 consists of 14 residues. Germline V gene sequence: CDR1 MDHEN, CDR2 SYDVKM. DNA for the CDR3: TGTGCCAGCAGCCCGTTGGGACAGGTTTACGGGCAGTACTTC. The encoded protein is CASSPLGQVYGQYF.

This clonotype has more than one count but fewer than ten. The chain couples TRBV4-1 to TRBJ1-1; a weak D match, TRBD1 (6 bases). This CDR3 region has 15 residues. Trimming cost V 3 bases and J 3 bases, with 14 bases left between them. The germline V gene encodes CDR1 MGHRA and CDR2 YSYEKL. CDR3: CASSQPGTSHTEAFF. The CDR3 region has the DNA TGCGCCAGCAGCCAGCCGGGGACATCCCACACTGAAGCTTTCTTT.

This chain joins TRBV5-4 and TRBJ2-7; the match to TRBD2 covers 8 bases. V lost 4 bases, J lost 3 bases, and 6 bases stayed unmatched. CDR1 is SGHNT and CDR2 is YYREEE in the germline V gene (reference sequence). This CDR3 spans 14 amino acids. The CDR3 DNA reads TGTGCCAGCAGCACGGGCGGGAGGCTCTACGAGCAGTACTTC. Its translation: CASSTGGRLYEQYF.

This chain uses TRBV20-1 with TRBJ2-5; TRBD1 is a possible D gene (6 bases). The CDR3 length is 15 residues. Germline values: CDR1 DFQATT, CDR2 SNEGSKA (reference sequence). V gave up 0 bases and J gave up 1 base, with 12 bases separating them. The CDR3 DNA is TGCAGTGCTAGAGATGCACAGGGCTTCCAAGAGACCCAGTACTTC. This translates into CSARDAQGFQETQYF.

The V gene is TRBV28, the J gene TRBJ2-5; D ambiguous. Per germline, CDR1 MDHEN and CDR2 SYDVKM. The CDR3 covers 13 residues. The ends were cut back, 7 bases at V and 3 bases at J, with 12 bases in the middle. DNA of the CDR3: TGTGCCAGCAACCCAGTCGAGGAAGAGACCCAGTACTTC. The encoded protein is CASNPVEEETQYF.

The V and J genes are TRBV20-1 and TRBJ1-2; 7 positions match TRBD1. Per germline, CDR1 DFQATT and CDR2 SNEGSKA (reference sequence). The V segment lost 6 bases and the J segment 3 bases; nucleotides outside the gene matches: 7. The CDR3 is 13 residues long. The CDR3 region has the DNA TGCAGTGCAAAGACAGGGAATGACTATGGCTACACCTTC. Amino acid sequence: CSAKTGNDYGYTF.

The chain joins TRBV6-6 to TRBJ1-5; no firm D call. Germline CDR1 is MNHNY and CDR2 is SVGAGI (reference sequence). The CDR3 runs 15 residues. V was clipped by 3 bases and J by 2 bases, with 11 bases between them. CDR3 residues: CASSYEWEGNQPQHF. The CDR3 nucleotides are TGTGCCAGCAGTTATGAATGGGAGGGCAATCAGCCCCAGCATTTT.

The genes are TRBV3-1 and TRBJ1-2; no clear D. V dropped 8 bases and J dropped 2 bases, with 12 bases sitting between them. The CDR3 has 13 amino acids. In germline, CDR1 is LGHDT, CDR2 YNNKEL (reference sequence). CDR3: CASGLGRNYGYTF. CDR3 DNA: TGTGCCAGCGGGCTTGGACGGAACTATGGCTACACCTTC.

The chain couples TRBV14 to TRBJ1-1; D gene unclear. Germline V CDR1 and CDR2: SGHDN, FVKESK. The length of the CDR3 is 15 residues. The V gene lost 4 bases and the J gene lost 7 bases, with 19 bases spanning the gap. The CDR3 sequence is CASSLLSVSAFEAFF. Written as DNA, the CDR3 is TGTGCCAGCAGCCTTCTCTCCGTTAGTGCATTTGAAGCTTTCTTT.

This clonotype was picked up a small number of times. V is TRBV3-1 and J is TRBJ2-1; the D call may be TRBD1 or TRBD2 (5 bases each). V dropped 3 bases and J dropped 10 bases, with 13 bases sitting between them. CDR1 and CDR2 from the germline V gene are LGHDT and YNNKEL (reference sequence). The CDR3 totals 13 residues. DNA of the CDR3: TGTGCCAGCAGCCACGCACATGGGACGGAGCAGTTCTTC. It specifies CASSHAHGTEQFF.

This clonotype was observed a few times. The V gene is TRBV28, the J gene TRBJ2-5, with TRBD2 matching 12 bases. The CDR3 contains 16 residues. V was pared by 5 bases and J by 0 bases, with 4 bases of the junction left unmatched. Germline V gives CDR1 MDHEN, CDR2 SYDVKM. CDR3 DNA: TGTGCCAGCAGTGCACTAGCGGGAGGCAACCAAGAGACCCAGTACTTC. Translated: CASSALAGGNQETQYF. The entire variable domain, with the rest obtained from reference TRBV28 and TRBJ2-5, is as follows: DVKVTQSSRYLVKRTGEKVFLECVQDMDHENMFWYRQDPGLGLRLIYFSYDVKMKEKGDIPEGYSVSREKKERFSLILESASTNQTSMYLCASSALAGGNQETQYFGPGTRLLVL.

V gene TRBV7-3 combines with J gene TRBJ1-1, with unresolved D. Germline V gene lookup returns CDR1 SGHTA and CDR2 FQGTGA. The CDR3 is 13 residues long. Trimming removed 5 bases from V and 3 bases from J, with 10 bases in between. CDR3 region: CASSRTADTEAFF. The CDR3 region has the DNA TGTGCCAGCAGCCGAACCGCGGACACTGAAGCTTTCTTT.